This entry lists 15 T cell receptor beta chains sequenced from one sample in a study of cytomegalovirus exposure and HLA in healthy donors. It was with 60 Vbeta and 13 Jbeta primers that the PCR ran. The data were produced by immunoSEQ multiplex PCR, yet TCRdb's version contains in-frame clones alone and is incomplete. The data show approximately 140,000 clones, with roughly 79% seen just once and about 1.8% held by the top ten. The specimen sequenced was PBMCs. The source of these receptors is a woman aged 45-59 years in good health and CMV-seronegative.

This chain links TRBV18 with TRBJ1-2, with TRBD1 matching over 9 bases. The CDR3 length is 15 residues. CDR1 and CDR2 (germline): KGHSH, LQKENI. V dropped 2 bases and J dropped 7; count of bases not matched to a gene: 8. CDR3 in amino acids: CASSPNQGQGSGYTF. The CDR3 DNA sequence: TGTGCCAGCTCACCAAACCAGGGACAGGGCTCTGGCTACACCTTC.

This clone was observed once. The chain combines TRBV7-2 with TRBJ2-7; 8 bases are a match to TRBD1. The CDR3 spans 14 residues. Germline CDR1 SGHTA, CDR2 FQGNSA. Trimming cost V 2 bases and J 7 bases; bases outside gene matches: 7. CDR3 sequence (DNA): TGTGCCAGCAGCTTATCAGGGGGCTTGGGAGAGCAGTACTTC. Translating it yields CASSLSGGLGEQYF.

This clone was counted a few times. The chain is built from TRBV29-1 and TRBJ2-5; the D gene is possibly TRBD1 (6 bases). V gave up 6 bases and J gave up 5 bases, with 13 bases separating them. Germline CDR1 is SQVTM and CDR2 is ANQGSEA. This CDR3 spans 12 amino acids. CDR3 in amino acids: CSVKQGRETQYF. CDR3 nucleotide sequence: TGCAGCGTAAAACAGGGTAGGGAGACCCAGTACTTC.

The chain joins TRBV6-1 to TRBJ1-4; D remains ambiguous. Trimming pared 1 base from V and 7 bases from J, leaving 7 bases between. The CDR3 has 13 amino acids. CDR1 and CDR2 from the germline V gene are MNHNS and SASEGT. The CDR3 DNA reads as TGTGCCAGCAGTGAAGTTCACAGTGAAAAACTGTTTTTT. It is translated as CASSEVHSEKLFF.

This chain uses TRBV19 with TRBJ2-6, with 7 bases lining up with TRBD1. Germline V gene sequence: CDR1 LNHDA, CDR2 SQIVND (reference sequence). The CDR3 loop spans 17 amino acids. V was clipped by 3 bases and J by 0 bases; unmatched bases: 5. This CDR3 reads CASSIGTVPSGANVLTF. As DNA, the CDR3 is TGTGCCAGTAGTATCGGGACAGTTCCCTCTGGGGCCAACGTCCTGACTTTC.

This chain connects TRBV27 to TRBJ1-2, with 8 bases matching TRBD1. J was trimmed by 4 bases and V by 5 bases; bases with no gene match: 6. The CDR3 totals 14 residues. Germline loops: CDR1 MNHEY, CDR2 SMNVEV (reference sequence). The CDR3 DNA reads TGTGCCAGCAGTCCACCGGGACAGGTCTATGGCTACACCTTC. This sequence encodes CASSPPGQVYGYTF.

This clone was seen a few times. This chain links TRBV7-3 with TRBJ2-2; 10 bases map to TRBD2. In germline, CDR1 is SGHTA, CDR2 FQGTGA. Germline trimming cut 5 bases from V and 1 base from J; bases unmatched to any gene: 1. This CDR3 region has 15 residues. CDR3 nucleotide sequence: TGTGCCAGCAGCCTAGCGGGGGAGAACACCGGGGAGCTGTTTTTT. Amino acid sequence: CASSLAGENTGELFF. The whole variable domain, filled in from reference TRBV7-3 and TRBJ2-2, reads GAGVSQTPSNKVTEKGKYVELRCDPISGHTALYWYRQSLGQGPEFLIYFQGTGAADDSGLPNDRFFAVRPEGSVSTLKIQRTERGDSAVYLCASSLAGENTGELFFGEGSRLTVL.

This CDR3 is CASSSGLYSNQPQHF. As DNA, the CDR3 is TGTGCCAGCAGCTCGGGATTATATAGCAATCAGCCCCAGCATTTT. The rearrangement links TRBV5-6 to TRBJ1-5; no clear D. CDR1 and CDR2 (germline): SGHDT, YYEEEE. The CDR3 extends over 15 amino acids. The V gene lost 3 bases and the J gene lost 0 bases, with 10 bases spanning the gap.

The V gene is TRBV19, the J gene TRBJ2-1; 9 bases line up with TRBD2. Looked up from germline, CDR1 is LNHDA and CDR2 is SQIVND (reference sequence). This CDR3 is built from 19 residues. V lost 3 bases and J lost 0; bases outside the gene matches: 12. This CDR3 reads CASSIRLAASMSSYNEQFF. The CDR3 DNA reads as TGTGCCAGTAGTATCCGACTAGCGGCTTCTATGAGCTCCTACAATGAGCAGTTCTTC.

The chain combines TRBV19 with TRBJ2-3; 8 bases line up with TRBD2. The trim removed 6 bases at V and 2 bases at J, leaving 7 bases unmatched. The V gene's germline CDR1 is LNHDA and CDR2 SQIVND (reference sequence). The CDR3 is 15 amino acids. CDR3 amino acids: CASSSGGGHTDTQYF. DNA for the CDR3: TGTGCCAGTAGCTCGGGCGGGGGGCACACAGATACGCAGTATTTT. The variable domain in full, completed from reference TRBV19 and TRBJ2-3, reads DGGITQSPKYLFRKEGQNVTLSCEQNLNHDAMYWYRQDPGQGLRLIYYSQIVNDFQKGDIAEGYSVSREKKESFPLTVTSAQKNPTAFYLCASSSGGGHTDTQYFGPGTRLTVL.

This clone occurred once. The rearrangement links TRBV27 to TRBJ1-5, with 9 bases identical to TRBD1. The CDR3 loop spans 14 amino acids. With V trimmed by 6 bases and J by 6 bases, 6 bases remained unmatched. CDR1 is MNHEY and CDR2 is SMNVEV in the germline V gene (reference sequence). In DNA, the CDR3 is TGTGCCAGCAGAGGGACAGGGCGGTCTCAGCCCCAGCATTTT. It encodes CASRGTGRSQPQHF.

This clone was seen a single time. This chain links TRBV5-6 with TRBJ1-2; 7 bases line up with TRBD1. V gave up 2 bases and J gave up 4 bases; unmatched junction bases: 5. CDR3 length equals 14 residues. The germline CDR1 and CDR2 sequences are SGHDT and YYEEEE. The CDR3 region has the DNA TGTGCCAGCAGCTTTACAGGGGTGGTCTATGGCTACACCTTC. As protein: CASSFTGVVYGYTF.

The rearrangement joins TRBV28 to TRBJ1-2; 7 nucleotides match TRBD1. V was clipped by 6 bases and J by 4 bases; unmatched bases: 5. Germline CDR1 and CDR2: MDHEN and SYDVKM. The CDR3 runs 13 residues. CDR3 in amino acids: CASSLGGGYGYTF. As DNA, the CDR3 is TGTGCCAGCAGCCTAGGGGGCGGCTATGGCTACACCTTC.

This chain links TRBV6-5 with TRBJ1-1; maybe TRBD1 (5 bases). The germline CDR1 and CDR2 sequences are MNHEY and SVGAGI. The V gene lost 5 bases and the J gene lost 6 bases, with 10 bases spanning the gap. The CDR3 has 12 amino acids. CDR3 amino acids: CASSIRGAEAFF. The CDR3 DNA reads as TGTGCCAGCAGTATTAGGGGCGCTGAAGCTTTCTTT.

The chain uses TRBV28 and TRBJ2-7; TRBD2 might be the D (5 bases). Germline loops: CDR1 MDHEN, CDR2 SYDVKM. The length of the CDR3 is 15 residues. V was trimmed by 5 bases and J by 0 bases, leaving 14 bases between them. CDR3 sequence: CASSPPGGSSYEQYF. CDR3 DNA sequence: TGTGCCAGCAGTCCCCCCGGAGGTAGCTCCTACGAGCAGTACTTC.